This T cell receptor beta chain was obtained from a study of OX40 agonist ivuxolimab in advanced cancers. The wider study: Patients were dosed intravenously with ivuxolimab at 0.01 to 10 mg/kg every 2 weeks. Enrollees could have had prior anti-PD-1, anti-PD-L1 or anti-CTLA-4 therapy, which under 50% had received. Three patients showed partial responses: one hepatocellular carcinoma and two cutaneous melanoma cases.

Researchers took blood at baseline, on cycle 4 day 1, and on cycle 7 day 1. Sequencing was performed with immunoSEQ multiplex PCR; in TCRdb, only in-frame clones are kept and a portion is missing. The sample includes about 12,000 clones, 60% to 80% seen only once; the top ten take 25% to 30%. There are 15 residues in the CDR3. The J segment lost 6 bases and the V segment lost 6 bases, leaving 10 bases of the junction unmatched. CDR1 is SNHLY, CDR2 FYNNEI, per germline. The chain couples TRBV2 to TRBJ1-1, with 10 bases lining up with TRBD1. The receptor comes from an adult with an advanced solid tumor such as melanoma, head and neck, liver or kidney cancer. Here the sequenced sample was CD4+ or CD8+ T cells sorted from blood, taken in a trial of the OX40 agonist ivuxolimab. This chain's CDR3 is CASRRWGQGIAEAFF. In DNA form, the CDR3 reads TGTGCCAGCAGGCGGTGGGGACAGGGGATCGCTGAAGCTTTCTTT.